One sample yielded the 30 T cell receptor beta chains listed below, sequenced in a study of beta chain features in type 1 diabetes. The sequenced template was cDNA made from the entire isolated RNA. Produced via immunoSEQ multiplex PCR; TCRdb's table is partial and in-frame only. The data contain 300,000 to 350,000 clones, around a fifth of them seen just once; the ten biggest clones take up around 0.04%. Sequenced sample: naive CD4+ T cells from blood. The receptors come from a woman between 18 and 30 years old in good health.

This clone has just a few counts. The V call is TRBV5-4, the J call TRBJ2-5; 9 bases align to TRBD1. This CDR3 has 15 residues. Germline V lookup: CDR1 SGHNT, CDR2 YYREEE (reference sequence). With 4 bases clipped from V and 6 bases from J, the junction kept 10 bases outside the gene matches. The CDR3 sequence: CASSGPGQGGQTQYF. The CDR3 bases are TGTGCCAGCAGCGGGCCGGGACAGGGTGGACAGACCCAGTACTTC. Together with reference TRBV5-4 and TRBJ2-5, the CDR3 gives the full variable domain: ETGVTQSPTHLIKTRGQQVTLRCSSQSGHNTVSWYQQALGQGPQFIFQYYREEENGRGNFPPRFSGLQFPNYSSELNVNALELDDSALYLCASSGPGQGGQTQYFGPGTRLLVL.

Notes on this clone: Different DNA sequences within this sample yield the same CDR3. The gene calls are TRBV4-3 and TRBJ1-2; unclear D gene. The CDR3 is 13 residues long. Germline CDR1 and CDR2: LGHNA and YSLEER. V was shortened by 0 bases and J by 5 bases, with 7 bases between the two germline ends. The CDR3 DNA sequence: TGCGCCAGCAGCCAAGAGCGAGGATATGGCTACACCTTC. This codes for CASSQERGYGYTF.

There are a few counts of this clone. The chain has TRBV10-3 and TRBJ1-1; possible D gene TRBD1, 6 bases. This CDR3 has 14 amino acids. Trimming removed 6 bases at V and 1 base at J, with 12 bases between. From germline, CDR1 is ENHRY and CDR2 SYGVKD. The CDR3 DNA follows: TGTGCCATCAGATTAGGACAGTCGAACACTGAAGCTTTCTTT. Its protein is CAIRLGQSNTEAFF.

The chain couples TRBV5-1 to TRBJ2-7; 7 nucleotides match TRBD2. The junction had 7 bases not matched to a gene; V was cut back by 4 bases and J by 0 bases. The CDR3 runs 15 residues. Germline CDR1 and CDR2: SGHRS and YFSETQ. As DNA, the CDR3 is TGCGCCAGCAGCCTGGGGGGGGAGAGCTCCTACGAGCAGTACTTC. Translation: CASSLGGESSYEQYF.

In its sample, this clone was seen a few times. The chain recombines TRBV5-1 with TRBJ2-7; TRBD2 aligns across 8 bases. CDR1 and CDR2 from the germline V gene are SGHRS and YFSETQ. V dropped 0 bases and J dropped 1; count of bases not matched to a gene: 9. This CDR3 has 17 residues. Here the CDR3 reads CASSLGPSAGESYEQYF. For the CDR3, the DNA is TGCGCCAGCAGCTTGGGTCCGTCAGCGGGAGAGTCCTACGAGCAGTACTTC. Full variable domain (remainder filled in from reference TRBV5-1 and TRBJ2-7): KAGVTQTPRYLIKTRGQQVTLSCSPISGHRSVSWYQQTPGQGLQFLFEYFSETQRNKGNFPGRFSGRQFSNSRSEMNVSTLELGDSALYLCASSLGPSAGESYEQYFGPGTRLTVT.

The chain carries TRBV30 and TRBJ1-5; D might be TRBD1 (6 bases). The CDR3 contains 14 residues. The V end was cut by 4 bases, the J end by 6 bases, with 16 bases between. CDR1 and CDR2 from the germline V gene are GTSNPN and SVGIG (reference sequence). The CDR3 is CAWNTGSMTQPQHF. The CDR3 DNA is TGTGCCTGGAATACAGGGAGCATGACTCAGCCCCAGCATTTT.

The table lists this clone with a few counts. This rearrangement joins TRBV28 to TRBJ1-5, with 8 nucleotides matching TRBD1. The junction had 7 bases not matched to a gene; V was cut back by 0 bases and J by 0 bases. CDR1 and CDR2 from the germline V gene are MDHEN and SYDVKM. This CDR3 is 18 amino acids long. In DNA form, the CDR3 reads TGTGCCAGCAGTTTATGGTGGCAGGGGGCCTATAGCAATCAGCCCCAGCATTTT. Translated, it gives CASSLWWQGAYSNQPQHF. The variable domain in full, completed from reference TRBV28 and TRBJ1-5, reads DVKVTQSSRYLVKRTGEKVFLECVQDMDHENMFWYRQDPGLGLRLIYFSYDVKMKEKGDIPEGYSVSREKKERFSLILESASTNQTSMYLCASSLWWQGAYSNQPQHFGDGTRLSIL.

The chain is built from TRBV4-3 and TRBJ1-1; D is undetermined. The CDR3 runs to 14 residues. V was cut by 0 bases and J by 5 bases, with 10 bases left in between. CDR1 LGHNA and CDR2 YSLEER come from the germline V gene. The CDR3 sequence is CASSQEPGGTEAFF. In nucleotides, the CDR3 is TGCGCCAGCAGCCAAGAACCAGGAGGGACTGAAGCTTTCTTT.

This clone was counted a single time. The rearrangement links TRBV7-9 to TRBJ1-2; 8 bases align to TRBD1. The CDR3 sequence is 15 residues long. Germline CDR1 and CDR2: SEHNR and FQNEAQ (reference sequence). Losses at the gene ends were 1 base for V and 1 base for J; bases not matched to a gene: 2. The chain's CDR3 is CASSLGDRLNYGYTF. CDR3 nucleotide sequence: TGTGCCAGCAGCTTAGGGGACAGGCTTAACTATGGCTACACCTTC.

The CDR3 coding sequence is TGTGCCAGCTCACCTATACAGGACTCCTACGAGCAGTACTTC. This codes for CASSPIQDSYEQYF. The chain carries TRBV18 and TRBJ2-7, with D possibly being TRBD1 (5 bases). V lost 3 bases and J 0 bases, leaving 9 bases between the germline ends. The length of the CDR3 is 14 residues. Germline CDR1 and CDR2: KGHSH and LQKENI. Variable domain in full (rest from reference TRBV18 and TRBJ2-7): NAGVMQNPRHLVRRRGQEARLRCSPMKGHSHVYWYRQLPEEGLKFMVYLQKENIIDESGMPKERFSAEFPKEGPSILRIQQVVRGDSAAYFCASSPIQDSYEQYFGPGTRLTVT.

The chain carries TRBV29-1 and TRBJ2-7, with D possibly TRBD1 on 6 matching bases. Per germline, CDR1 SQVTM and CDR2 ANQGSEA. The CDR3 consists of 14 residues. V was cut by 8 bases and J by 1 base, with 18 bases left in between. The DNA of the CDR3 is TGCAGCTCTCACAGGGAGCGCCGTTCCTACGAGCAGTACTTC. Protein product: CSSHRERRSYEQYF.

This clone was seen a handful of times. Other DNA sequences in this sample translate to the same CDR3. V and J are TRBV5-1 and TRBJ2-1, with 12 bases identical to TRBD2. This CDR3 is 14 amino acids long. Looked up from germline, CDR1 is SGHRS and CDR2 is YFSETQ. V lost 0 bases, J lost 10 bases, and 2 bases stayed unmatched. Here the CDR3 DNA reads TGCGCCAGCAGCTTGGGACTAGCGGGAGTGGAGCAGTTCTTC. Its translation: CASSLGLAGVEQFF.

The rearrangement links TRBV5-1 to TRBJ2-1, with TRBD2 as a possible D gene (6 bases). Germline CDR1 SGHRS, CDR2 YFSETQ. The V and J ends lost 4 bases and 3 bases respectively, with 11 bases between them. The CDR3 runs 14 residues. DNA for the CDR3: TGCGCCAGCAGCGCCGGGGGATACTACAATGAGCAGTTCTTC. Translation gives CASSAGGYYNEQFF.

The table lists this clone with a few counts. The genes are TRBV9 and TRBJ2-5; 7 bases are a match to TRBD2. V trimming: 2 bases; J trimming: 3 bases; junction bases outside the gene matches: 4. Looked up from germline, CDR1 is SGDLS and CDR2 is YYNGEE. The CDR3 is made up of 14 amino acids. The CDR3 DNA sequence: TGTGCCAGCAGCGTGCAGGGAGGGGAAGAGACCCAGTACTTC. It yields the protein CASSVQGGEETQYF.

There are a few counts of this clone. The chain links TRBV7-9 to TRBJ2-5; a weak D match, TRBD2 (5 bases). The V and J ends lost 1 base and 4 bases respectively, with 16 bases between them. The CDR3 loop spans 16 amino acids. Germline CDR1 and CDR2: SEHNR and FQNEAQ (reference sequence). The CDR3 is CASSLGVGEFLETQYF. As DNA, the CDR3 is TGTGCCAGCAGCTTAGGAGTTGGGGAGTTCCTAGAGACCCAGTACTTC.

V gene TRBV7-2 combines with J gene TRBJ2-3; D unresolved. Per germline, CDR1 SGHTA and CDR2 FQGNSA. The CDR3 sequence is 14 residues long. V was cut by 1 base and J by 6 bases, with 11 bases left in between. The CDR3 sequence is CASSLESLGDTQYF. CDR3 DNA sequence: TGTGCCAGCAGCTTAGAGTCTCTCGGGGATACGCAGTATTTT.

This sequence joins TRBV7-9 and TRBJ2-1, with 15 bases lining up with TRBD2. Germline V CDR1 and CDR2: SEHNR, FQNEAQ (reference sequence). The CDR3 covers 19 residues. Trimming removed 5 bases from V and 5 bases from J; junction bases left unmatched: 13. The CDR3, as DNA: TGTGCCAGCAGCCCCCGGACTAGCGGGAGGGGGGTTTATAACAATGAGCAGTTCTTC. Protein sequence: CASSPRTSGRGVYNNEQFF. The full variable domain, rest sourced from reference TRBV7-9 and TRBJ2-1, is DTGVSQNPRHKITKRGQNVTFRCDPISEHNRLYWYRQTLGQGPEFLTYFQNEAQLEKSRLLSDRFSAERPKGSFSTLEIQRTEQGDSAMYLCASSPRTSGRGVYNNEQFFGPGTRLTVL.

The chain couples TRBV2 to TRBJ1-4; D possibly corresponds to TRBD1 (5 bases). The CDR3 extends over 15 amino acids. Germline V CDR1 and CDR2: SNHLY, FYNNEI. Trimming stripped 8 bases from V and 0 bases from J, with 13 bases between. This CDR3 is CASSREFATNEKLFF. The CDR3 bases are TGTGCCAGCTCCAGGGAATTCGCAACTAATGAAAAACTGTTTTTT.

The CDR3 nucleotides read TGTGCCTGCTCACAGGGGGCGTCTGAAGCTTTCTTT. This encodes CACSQGASEAFF. The gene calls are TRBV30 and TRBJ1-1, with 9 nucleotides matching TRBD1. Trimming removed 6 bases from V and 6 bases from J; junction bases left unmatched: 5. Per germline, CDR1 GTSNPN and CDR2 SVGIG (reference sequence). The CDR3 covers 12 residues.

This clone has just a few counts. The V gene is TRBV30, the J gene TRBJ2-1; 12 nucleotides agree with TRBD1. The V gene end was trimmed by 5 bases and the J gene end by 7 bases; junction bases not matched to a gene: 3. The germline gives CDR1 GTSNPN, CDR2 SVGIG (reference sequence). The CDR3 is made up of 13 amino acids. This CDR3 is CAWRGQGANEQFF. For the CDR3, the DNA is TGTGCCTGGCGGGGACAGGGGGCGAATGAGCAGTTCTTC.

This clone was counted between two and nine times. CDR3 sequence reads: CASSQYRDRGLEAFF. As DNA, the CDR3 is TGCGCCAGCAGTCAATACCGGGACAGGGGTCTAGAAGCTTTCTTT. This chain links TRBV23-1 with TRBJ1-1; 10 bases line up with TRBD1. TRBV23-1 is sorted into the ORF group, with uncertain function. J gave up 8 bases and V 1 base, and 7 bases lay outside the gene matches. The CDR3 contains 15 residues.

This chain uses TRBV6-4 with TRBJ2-7, with D perhaps matching TRBD2 (5 bases). The germline gives CDR1 MRHNA, CDR2 SNTAGT. The CDR3 contains 14 residues. The germline V and J ends were trimmed by 3 bases and 3 bases, with 12 bases remaining between them. In DNA, the CDR3 is TGTGCCAGCAGTGAAGGGCGGGTTTACTACGAGCAGTACTTC. It is translated as CASSEGRVYYEQYF.

This chain joins TRBV4-3 and TRBJ2-1; 12 nucleotides line up with TRBD2. The CDR3 runs to 17 residues. The junction had 3 bases not matched to a gene; V was cut back by 1 base and J by 2 bases. Germline V gene sequence: CDR1 LGHNA, CDR2 YSLEER. CDR3 region: CASSQVASGGAYNEQFF. The CDR3 coding sequence is TGCGCCAGCAGCCAAGTCGCTAGCGGGGGGGCCTACAATGAGCAGTTCTTC.

Here the CDR3 DNA reads TGTGCCAGCAGCTTTGGCGGGGATACGCAGTATTTT. It translates to CASSFGGDTQYF. The chain couples TRBV7-9 to TRBJ2-3; maybe TRBD2 (5 bases). Trimming left V 3 bases short and J 6 bases short, with 7 bases between. Germline CDR1 and CDR2: SEHNR and FQNEAQ (reference sequence). The CDR3 covers 12 residues.

In its sample, this clone was seen a few times. The chain joins TRBV7-2 to TRBJ2-3; tentative D call: TRBD1 (6 bases). Germline CDR1 and CDR2: SGHTA and FQGNSA. The CDR3 covers 15 residues. V gave up 5 bases and J gave up 4 bases, with 16 bases separating them. CDR3 sequence reads: CASSAADRSPDTQYF. In nucleotides, the CDR3 is TGTGCCAGCAGCGCCGCCGACAGGTCCCCAGATACGCAGTATTTT. Combining the CDR3 with reference TRBV7-2 and TRBJ2-3 gives the whole variable domain GAGVSQSPSNKVTEKGKDVELRCDPISGHTALYWYRQSLGQGLEFLIYFQGNSAPDKSGLPSDRFSAERTGGSVSTLTIQRTQQEDSAVYLCASSAADRSPDTQYFGPGTRLTVL.

In its sample, this clone was seen a few times. Other DNA sequences from this sample encode an identical CDR3 as well. The gene calls are TRBV7-9 and TRBJ1-5; 7 bases line up with TRBD1. Germline CDR1 is SEHNR and CDR2 is FQNEAQ (reference sequence). V shed 5 bases, J shed 0 bases, and the junction held 4 bases outside the gene matches. The length of the CDR3 is 15 residues. The CDR3 loop is CASSLGQYSNQPQHF. The CDR3 DNA reads TGTGCCAGCAGCCTGGGACAGTATAGCAATCAGCCCCAGCATTTT.

This clone was picked up a small number of times. This chain joins TRBV5-4 and TRBJ1-6; 7 bases fit TRBD1. The junction had 2 bases not matched to a gene; V was cut back by 4 bases and J by 7 bases. CDR1 and CDR2 from the germline V gene are SGHNT and YYREEE (reference sequence). This CDR3 comprises 13 residues. The CDR3 is CASSPDRNSPLHF. The CDR3 DNA sequence: TGTGCCAGCAGCCCGGACAGGAATTCACCCCTCCACTTT.

This clone was seen more than once but under ten times. One end of the junction fails to match germline, which may point to a read error. The chain couples TRBV7-7 to TRBJ2-1; 7 nucleotides match TRBD2. The CDR3 sequence is 15 residues long. The germline V gene has CDR1 SSHAT and CDR2 FNYEAQ (reference sequence). The CDR3 region has the DNA TGTGCTAGCAGCTTAGAGCGGGGACCCTTTTATGAGCAGTTCTTC. It encodes CASSLERGPFYEQFF.

In its sample, this clone was seen a few times. V usage is TRBV18 and J usage is TRBJ1-1; tentative D call: TRBD1 (5 bases). The CDR3 totals 18 residues. V was trimmed by 4 bases and J by 0 bases, leaving 21 bases between them. Germline values: CDR1 KGHSH, CDR2 LQKENI. The chain's CDR3 is CASSRRIWGEEMNTEAFF. The CDR3 nucleotides are TGTGCCAGCTCACGGAGGATTTGGGGGGAGGAGATGAACACTGAAGCTTTCTTT.

This clone was counted only a few times. The V gene is TRBV7-2, the J gene TRBJ2-7; a weak D match, TRBD1 (5 bases). Between the trimmed V and J ends, which lost 1 base and 9 bases, there was a span of 10 bases. Germline V gives CDR1 SGHTA, CDR2 FQGNSA. This CDR3 spans 12 amino acids. The CDR3 coding sequence is TGTGCCAGCAGCTTAGACCAGGGTGGGCAGTACTTC. Translating gives CASSLDQGGQYF.